This TCR beta chain was obtained from a study of PD-L1 blockade in urothelial cancer. About the research overall: Males with urothelial cancer arising in the bladder constituted most of the roughly 30 patients. Study results and limitations: Better survival was forecast by a pretreatment blood TCR clonality below the median.

Using immunoSEQ multiplex PCR, the repertoire was profiled, and TCRdb retains in-frame clones only, with some absent. Of under 50,000 clones in the sample, 75% to 95% were seen once. The V and J ends lost 0 bases and 8 bases respectively, with 10 bases between them. Germline loops: CDR1 MNHEY, CDR2 SVGAGI. This CDR3 is 13 amino acids long. Concerning this clone itself: Its target is unknown.

The TCR comes from a man in his sixties or seventies with urothelial cancer. The sequencing here drew on PBMCs, taken around atezolizumab (anti-PD-L1) treatment. The chain couples TRBV6-5 to TRBJ1-2, with D perhaps matching TRBD1 (5 bases). CDR3 amino acids: CASSYSGGAGYTF. CDR3 coding DNA: TGTGCCAGCAGTTACTCGGGCGGGGCCGGCTACACCTTC.